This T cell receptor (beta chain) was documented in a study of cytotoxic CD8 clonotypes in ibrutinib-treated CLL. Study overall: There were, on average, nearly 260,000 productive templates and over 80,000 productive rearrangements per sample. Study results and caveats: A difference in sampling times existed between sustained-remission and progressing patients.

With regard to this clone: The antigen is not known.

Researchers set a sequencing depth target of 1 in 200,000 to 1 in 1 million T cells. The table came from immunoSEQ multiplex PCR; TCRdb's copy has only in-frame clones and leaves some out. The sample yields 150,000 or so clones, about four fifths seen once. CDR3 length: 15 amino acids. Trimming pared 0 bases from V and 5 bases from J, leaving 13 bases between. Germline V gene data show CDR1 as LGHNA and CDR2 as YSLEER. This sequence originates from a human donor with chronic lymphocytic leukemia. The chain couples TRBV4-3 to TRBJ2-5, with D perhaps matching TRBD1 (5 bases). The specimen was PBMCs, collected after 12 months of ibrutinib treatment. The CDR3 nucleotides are TGCGCCAGCAGCCAAGAAGGCAGGGAAGGGGAGACCCAGTACTTC. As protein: CASSQEGREGETQYF.